This section outlines one TCR beta chain sequence together with its context. Antigen unknown. The data derive from a study of monozygotic twins with inflammatory bowel disease. Notes on the study in general: Concordant and discordant twins showed no difference in repertoire similarity, possibly from limited power. Fewer shared clonotypes with others were found in IBD patients than in healthy twins, especially with disease activity.

CDR3 length: 12 amino acids. Germline values: CDR1 MNHNS, CDR2 SASEGT. Donors gave approximately 2.5 ml of blood apiece. Template switching added UMIs carrying a 6-nucleotide sample barcode. TCRdb re-called the 5' RACE reads; every CDR3 protein appears as one record, without DNA. The sample has about 350,000 distinct CDR3 sequences. This chain joins TRBV6-1 and TRBJ2-1; the TRBD1 assignment by TCRdb is unverifiable without DNA. Sequencing used blood. The sequence derives from a human donor with ulcerative colitis or Crohn's disease, or a healthy co-twin of an affected twin (not recorded which). The CDR3 is CATELDRASPFF.